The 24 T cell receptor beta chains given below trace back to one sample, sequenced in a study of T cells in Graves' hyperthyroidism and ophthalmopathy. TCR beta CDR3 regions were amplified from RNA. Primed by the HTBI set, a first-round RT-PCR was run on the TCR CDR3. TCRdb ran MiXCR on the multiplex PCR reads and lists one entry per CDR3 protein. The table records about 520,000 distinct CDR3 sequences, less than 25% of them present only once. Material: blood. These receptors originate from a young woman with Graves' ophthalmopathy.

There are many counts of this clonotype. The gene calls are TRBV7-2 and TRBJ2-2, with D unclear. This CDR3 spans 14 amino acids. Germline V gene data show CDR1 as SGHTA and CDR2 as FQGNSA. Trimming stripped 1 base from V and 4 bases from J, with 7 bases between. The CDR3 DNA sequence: TGTGCCAGCAGCTTAGAGGGCCGCACCGGGGAGCTGTTTTTT. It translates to CASSLEGRTGELFF.

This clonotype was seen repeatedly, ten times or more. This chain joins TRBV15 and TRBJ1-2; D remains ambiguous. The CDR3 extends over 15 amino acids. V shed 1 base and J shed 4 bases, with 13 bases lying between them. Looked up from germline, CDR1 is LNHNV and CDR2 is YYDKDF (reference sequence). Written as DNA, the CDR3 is TGTGCCACCAGCAGAGGGACGGACGACGGCTATGGCTACACCTTC. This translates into CATSRGTDDGYGYTF. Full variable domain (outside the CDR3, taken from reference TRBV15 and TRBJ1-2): DAMVIQNPRYQVTQFGKPVTLSCSQTLNHNVMYWYQQKSSQAPKLLFHYYDKDFNNEADTPDNFQSRRPNTSFCFLDIRSPGLGDTAMYLCATSRGTDDGYGYTFGSGTRLTVV.

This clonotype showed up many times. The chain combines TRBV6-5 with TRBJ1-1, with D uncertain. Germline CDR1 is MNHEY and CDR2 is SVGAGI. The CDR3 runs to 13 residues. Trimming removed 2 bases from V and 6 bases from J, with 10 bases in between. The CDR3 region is CASSYVGRSEAFF. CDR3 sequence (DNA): TGTGCCAGCAGTTACGTGGGGAGGTCTGAAGCTTTCTTT.

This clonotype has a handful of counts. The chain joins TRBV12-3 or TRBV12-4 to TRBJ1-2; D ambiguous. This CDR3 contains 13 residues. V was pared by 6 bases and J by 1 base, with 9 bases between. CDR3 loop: CASSFPFNYGYTF. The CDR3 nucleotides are TGTGCCAGCAGCTTTCCATTTAACTATGGCTACACCTTC.

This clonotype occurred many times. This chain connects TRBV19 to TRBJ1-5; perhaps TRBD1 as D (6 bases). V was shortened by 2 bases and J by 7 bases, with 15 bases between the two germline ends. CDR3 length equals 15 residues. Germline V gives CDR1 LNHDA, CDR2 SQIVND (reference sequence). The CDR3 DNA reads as TGTGCCAGTAGTATACCCCAGGGTGGGGGCCAGCCCCAGCATTTT. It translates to CASSIPQGGGQPQHF.

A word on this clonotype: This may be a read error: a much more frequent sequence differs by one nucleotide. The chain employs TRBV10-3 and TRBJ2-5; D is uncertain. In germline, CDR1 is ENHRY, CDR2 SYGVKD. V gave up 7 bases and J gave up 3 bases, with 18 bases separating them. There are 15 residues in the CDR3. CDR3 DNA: TGTGCCATCACTGAATCGTTTAGGAGCAAAGAGACCCAGTACTTC. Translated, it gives CAITESFRSKETQYF.

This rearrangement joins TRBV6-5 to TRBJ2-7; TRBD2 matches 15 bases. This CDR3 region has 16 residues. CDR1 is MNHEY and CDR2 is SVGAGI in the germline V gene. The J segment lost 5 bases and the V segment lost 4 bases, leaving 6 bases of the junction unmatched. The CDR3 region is CASSSYGLAGGHEQYF. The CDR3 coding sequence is TGTGCCAGCAGTTCCTATGGACTAGCGGGAGGGCACGAGCAGTACTTC.

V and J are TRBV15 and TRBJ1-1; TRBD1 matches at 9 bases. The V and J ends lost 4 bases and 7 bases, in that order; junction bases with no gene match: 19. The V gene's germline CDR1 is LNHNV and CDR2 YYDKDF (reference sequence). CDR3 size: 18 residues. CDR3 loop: CATSTSPSRGTGFGEAFF. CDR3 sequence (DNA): TGTGCCACCAGCACGTCCCCGTCCCGTGGGACAGGGTTCGGTGAAGCTTTCTTT.

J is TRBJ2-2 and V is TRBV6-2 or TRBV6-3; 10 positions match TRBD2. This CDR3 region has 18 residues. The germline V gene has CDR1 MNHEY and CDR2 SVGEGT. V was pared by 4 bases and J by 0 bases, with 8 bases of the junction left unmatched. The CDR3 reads CASSSLPGLATNTGELFF. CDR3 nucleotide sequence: TGTGCCAGCAGTTCATTACCGGGACTAGCGACGAACACCGGGGAGCTGTTTTTT.

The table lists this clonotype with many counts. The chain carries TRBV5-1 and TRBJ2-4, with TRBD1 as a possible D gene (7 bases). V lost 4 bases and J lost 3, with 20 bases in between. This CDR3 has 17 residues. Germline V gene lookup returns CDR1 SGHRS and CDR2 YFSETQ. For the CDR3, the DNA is TGCGCCAGCAGCCCGCGGGACAGTTCTTTGTTCAAAAACATTCAGTACTTC. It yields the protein CASSPRDSSLFKNIQYF.

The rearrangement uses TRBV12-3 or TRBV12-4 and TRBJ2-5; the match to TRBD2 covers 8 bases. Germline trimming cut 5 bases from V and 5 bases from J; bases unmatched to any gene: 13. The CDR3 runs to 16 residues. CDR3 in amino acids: CASSAAGQRGKETQYF. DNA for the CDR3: TGTGCCAGCAGTGCTGCCGGGCAGCGGGGGAAGGAGACCCAGTACTTC.

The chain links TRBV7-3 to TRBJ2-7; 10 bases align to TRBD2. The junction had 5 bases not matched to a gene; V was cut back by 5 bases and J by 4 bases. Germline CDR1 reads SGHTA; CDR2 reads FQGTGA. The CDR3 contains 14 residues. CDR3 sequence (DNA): TGTGCCAGCAGCCCCACTAGCGGGAAGTACGAGCAGTACTTC. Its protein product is CASSPTSGKYEQYF.

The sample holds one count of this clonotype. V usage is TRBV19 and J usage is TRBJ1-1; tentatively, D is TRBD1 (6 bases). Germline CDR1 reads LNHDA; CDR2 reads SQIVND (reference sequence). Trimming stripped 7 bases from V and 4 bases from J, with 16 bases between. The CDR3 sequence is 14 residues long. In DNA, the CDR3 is TGTGCCAGTACTCTGCAACAGGGCCCCACTGAAGCTTTCTTT. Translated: CASTLQQGPTEAFF.

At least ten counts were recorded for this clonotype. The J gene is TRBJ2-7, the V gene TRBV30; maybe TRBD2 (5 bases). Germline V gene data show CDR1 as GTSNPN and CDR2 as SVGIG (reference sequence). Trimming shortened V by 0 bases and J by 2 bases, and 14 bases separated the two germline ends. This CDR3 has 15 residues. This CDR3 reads CAWSVLGGLTYEQYF. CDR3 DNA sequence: TGTGCCTGGAGTGTACTGGGCGGGCTTACCTACGAGCAGTACTTC.

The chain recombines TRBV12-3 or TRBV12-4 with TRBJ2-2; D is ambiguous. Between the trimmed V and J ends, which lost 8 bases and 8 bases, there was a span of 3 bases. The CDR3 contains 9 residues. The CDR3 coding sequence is TGTGCCAGCGGTGGGGAGCTGTTTTTT. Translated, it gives CASGGELFF.

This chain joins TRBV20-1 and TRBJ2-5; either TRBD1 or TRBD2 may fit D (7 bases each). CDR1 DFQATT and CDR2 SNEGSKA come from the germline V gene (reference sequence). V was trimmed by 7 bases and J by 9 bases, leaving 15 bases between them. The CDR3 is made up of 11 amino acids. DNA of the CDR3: TGCAGTGTGATTGCAGGGGGGGCCCAGTACTTC. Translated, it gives CSVIAGGAQYF.

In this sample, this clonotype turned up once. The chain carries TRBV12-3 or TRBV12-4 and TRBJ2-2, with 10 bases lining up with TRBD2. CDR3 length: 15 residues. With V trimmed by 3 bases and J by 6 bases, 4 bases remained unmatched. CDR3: CASSFPSGGAGELFF. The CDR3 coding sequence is TGTGCCAGCAGTTTCCCCAGCGGGGGGGCCGGGGAGCTGTTTTTT.

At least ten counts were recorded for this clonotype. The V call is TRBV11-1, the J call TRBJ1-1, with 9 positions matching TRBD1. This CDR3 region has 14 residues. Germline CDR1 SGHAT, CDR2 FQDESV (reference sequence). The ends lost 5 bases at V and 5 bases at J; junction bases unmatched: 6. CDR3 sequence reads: CASSPGTGLTEAFF. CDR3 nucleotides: TGTGCCAGCAGCCCAGGGACAGGGCTGACTGAAGCTTTCTTT.

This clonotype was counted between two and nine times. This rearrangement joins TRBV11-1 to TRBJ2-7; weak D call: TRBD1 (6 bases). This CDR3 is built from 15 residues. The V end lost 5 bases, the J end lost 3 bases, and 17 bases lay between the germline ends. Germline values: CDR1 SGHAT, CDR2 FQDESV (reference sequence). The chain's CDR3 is CASSELYRDNYEQYF. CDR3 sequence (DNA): TGTGCCAGCAGCGAATTATACCGGGACAACTACGAGCAGTACTTC.

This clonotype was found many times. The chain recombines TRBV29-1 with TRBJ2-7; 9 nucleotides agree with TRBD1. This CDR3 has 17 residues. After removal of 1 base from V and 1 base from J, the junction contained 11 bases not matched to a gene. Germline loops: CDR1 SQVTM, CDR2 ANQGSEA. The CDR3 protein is CSVEGVIGQGFSYEQYF. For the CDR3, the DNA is TGCAGCGTTGAAGGGGTCATCGGACAGGGGTTTTCCTACGAGCAGTACTTC.

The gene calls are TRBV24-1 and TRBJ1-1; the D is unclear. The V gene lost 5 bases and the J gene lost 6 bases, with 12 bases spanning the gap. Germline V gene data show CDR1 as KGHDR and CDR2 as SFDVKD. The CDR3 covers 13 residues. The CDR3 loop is CATSVPGRPEAFF. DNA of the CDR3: TGTGCCACCAGTGTCCCCGGTAGGCCTGAAGCTTTCTTT.

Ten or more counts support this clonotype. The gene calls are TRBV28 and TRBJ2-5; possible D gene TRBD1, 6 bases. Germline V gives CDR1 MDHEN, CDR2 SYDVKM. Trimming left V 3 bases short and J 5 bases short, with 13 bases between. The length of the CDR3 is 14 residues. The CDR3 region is CASSFSGAGETQYF. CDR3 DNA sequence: TGTGCCAGCAGTTTTTCAGGGGCCGGGGAGACCCAGTACTTC.

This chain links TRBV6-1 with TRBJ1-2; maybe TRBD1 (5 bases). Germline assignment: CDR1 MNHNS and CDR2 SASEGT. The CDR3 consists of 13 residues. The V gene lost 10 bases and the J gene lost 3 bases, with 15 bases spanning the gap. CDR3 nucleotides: TGTGCCAACAGAGCGACAGTCTACTATGGCTACACCTTC. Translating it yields CANRATVYYGYTF.

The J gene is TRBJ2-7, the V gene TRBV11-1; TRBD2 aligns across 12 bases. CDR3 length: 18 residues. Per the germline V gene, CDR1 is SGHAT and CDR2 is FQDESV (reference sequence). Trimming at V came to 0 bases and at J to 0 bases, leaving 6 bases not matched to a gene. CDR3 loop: CASSLAGLAGSSSYEQYF. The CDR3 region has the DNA TGTGCCAGCAGCTTAGCGGGACTAGCGGGCTCAAGCTCCTACGAGCAGTACTTC.